In this sample, the clone carrying this TCR beta chain turned up many times. What it binds is unknown. From germline, CDR1 is LGHDT and CDR2 YNNKEL (reference sequence). This CDR3 is 13 amino acids long. V lost 4 bases to trimming and J lost 3 bases, with 9 bases between them. These data originate in a study of T cells in Graves' hyperthyroidism and ophthalmopathy. At the level of the study: Sampling of peripheral blood happened at initial diagnosis, prior to any treatment. Study-wide points: Ophthalmopathy, as predicted by the model, came a median around 7 months after the prediction.

The TCR beta CDR3 regions underwent amplification using RNA transcripts as the source. RT-PCR in the first round (using the HTBI primer set) targeted the TCR CDR3. TCRdb re-called the multiplex PCR reads through MiXCR, storing one row per CDR3 protein. This sample carries about 290,000 distinct CDR3 sequences, about an eighth of them seen once, and the ten largest clones take 7.9%. The chain joins TRBV3-1 to TRBJ2-5, with D maybe TRBD2 (5 bases). Sequencing was performed on blood. This sequence originates from a woman in her thirties or forties with Graves' hyperthyroidism. The DNA for the CDR3 is TGTGCCAGCAGCCTCCGGGAAAAAGAGACCCAGTACTTC. Translating it yields CASSLREKETQYF.